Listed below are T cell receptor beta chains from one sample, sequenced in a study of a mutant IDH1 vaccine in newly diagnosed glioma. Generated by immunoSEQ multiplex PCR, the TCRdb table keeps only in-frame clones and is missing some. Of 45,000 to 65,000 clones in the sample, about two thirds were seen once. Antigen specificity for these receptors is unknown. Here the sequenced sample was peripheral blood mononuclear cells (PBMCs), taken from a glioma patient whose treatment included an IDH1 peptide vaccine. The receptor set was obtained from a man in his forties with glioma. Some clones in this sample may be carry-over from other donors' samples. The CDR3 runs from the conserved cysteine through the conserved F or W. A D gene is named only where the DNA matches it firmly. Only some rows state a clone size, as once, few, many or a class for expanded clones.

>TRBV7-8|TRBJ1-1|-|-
CASSSYDSSNTEAFF
TGTGCCAGCAGTTCCTACGACAGTTCGAACACTGAAGCTTTCTTT
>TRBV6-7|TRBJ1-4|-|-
CASSNEKLFF
TGTGCCAGCAGTAATGAAAAACTGTTTTTT
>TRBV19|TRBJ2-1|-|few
CASRRSRGEQFF
TGTGCCAGTAGGAGAAGTAGGGGTGAGCAGTTCTTC
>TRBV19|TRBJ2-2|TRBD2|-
CASSIGGGAVGELFF
TGTGCCAGTAGTATTGGCGGGGGGGCCGTCGGGGAGCTGTTTTTT
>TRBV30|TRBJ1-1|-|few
CAWSVQESTEAFF
TGTGCCTGGAGTGTACAGGAGTCCACTGAAGCTTTCTTT
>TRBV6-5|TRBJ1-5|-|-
CASSYSIGGGQPQHF
TGTGCCAGCAGTTACTCGATCGGGGGTGGTCAGCCCCAGCATTTT
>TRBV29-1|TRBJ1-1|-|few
CSVDQGEAFF
TGCAGCGTTGACCAAGGTGAAGCTTTCTTT
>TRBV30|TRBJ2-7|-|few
CAWRGNYEQYF
TGTGCCTGGAGGGGTAACTACGAGCAGTACTTC
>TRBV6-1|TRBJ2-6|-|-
CASRLDGSGANVLTF
TGTGCCAGCCGACTGGACGGCTCTGGGGCCAACGTCCTGACTTTC
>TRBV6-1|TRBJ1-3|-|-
CASSESGASYF
TGTGCCAGCAGTGAATCGGGGGCTTCGTATTTT
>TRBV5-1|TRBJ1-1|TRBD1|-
CASSQGENTEAFF
TGCGCCAGCAGTCAGGGGGAGAACACTGAAGCTTTCTTT
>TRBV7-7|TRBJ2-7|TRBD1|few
CASSLGTGTGRHEQYF
TGTGCTAGCAGCTTAGGTACCGGGACAGGGAGGCACGAGCAGTACTTC
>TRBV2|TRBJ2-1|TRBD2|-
CASLPDRGGLDEQFF
TGTGCCAGCCTGCCCGATCGGGGGGGTCTGGATGAGCAGTTCTTC
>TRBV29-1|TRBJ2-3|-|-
CSVGAGQSSTDTQYF
TGCAGCGTTGGCGCCGGACAGTCTAGCACAGATACGCAGTATTTT
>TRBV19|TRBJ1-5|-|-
CASSQLTGVLQPQHF
TGTGCCAGTAGTCAGCTCACGGGGGTGCTCCAGCCCCAGCATTTT
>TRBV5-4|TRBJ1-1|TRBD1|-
CASSPQGQGITEAFF
TGTGCCAGCAGCCCCCAAGGACAGGGGATCACTGAAGCTTTCTTT
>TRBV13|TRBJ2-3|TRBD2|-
CASSNTETSGGDTQYF
TGTGCCAGCAGCAACACGGAGACTAGCGGGGGAGATACGCAGTATTTT
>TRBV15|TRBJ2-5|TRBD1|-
CATSRDLQGAVGTQYF
TGTGCCACCAGCAGAGATCTACAGGGGGCGGTGGGGACCCAGTACTTC
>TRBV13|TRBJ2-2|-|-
CASSLGGAGELFF
TGTGCCAGCAGCTTAGGGGGGGCCGGGGAGCTGTTTTTT
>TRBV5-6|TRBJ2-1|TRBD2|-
CASSALAGDRPGQFF
TGTGCCAGCAGCGCCTTAGCGGGGGACCGCCCTGGGCAGTTCTTC
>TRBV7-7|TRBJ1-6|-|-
CASSLLVVGEDSPLHF
TGTGCCAGCAGTCTCCTAGTAGTGGGGGAAGATTCACCCCTCCACTTT
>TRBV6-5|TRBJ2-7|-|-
CASSYSKGTYEQYF
TGTGCCAGCAGTTACTCGAAAGGGACCTACGAGCAGTACTTC
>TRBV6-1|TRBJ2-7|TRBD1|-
CASRETGANSYEQYF
TGTGCCAGCAGGGAGACAGGGGCAAACTCCTACGAGCAGTACTTC
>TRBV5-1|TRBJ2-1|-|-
CASSSSGWDEQFF
TGCGCCAGCAGCTCCAGCGGGTGGGATGAGCAGTTCTTC
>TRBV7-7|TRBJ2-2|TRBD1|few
CASRSTGTGELFF
TGTGCTAGCAGATCGACAGGGACCGGGGAGCTGTTTTTT
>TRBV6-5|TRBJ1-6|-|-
CASSYEQGAENSPLHF
TGTGCCAGCAGTTACGAACAGGGTGCGGAGAATTCACCCCTCCACTTT
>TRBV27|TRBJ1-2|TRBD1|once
CASSTRQGYGYTF
TGTGCCAGCAGTACAAGACAGGGCTATGGCTACACCTTC
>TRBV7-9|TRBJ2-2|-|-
CASSLMPGGWTGELFF
TGTGCCAGCAGCTTAATGCCGGGGGGCTGGACCGGGGAGCTGTTTTTT
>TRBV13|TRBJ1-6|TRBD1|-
CASRLRQTGGSPLHF
TGTGCCAGCAGACTACGACAGACAGGGGGTTCACCCCTCCACTTT
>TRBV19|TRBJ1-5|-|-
CASSRTDANQPQHF
TGTGCCAGCTCTCGGACAGACGCCAATCAGCCCCAGCATTTT
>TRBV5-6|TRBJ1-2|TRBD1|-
CASSLRTLMDRLGYYGYTF
TGTGCCAGCAGCTTGCGGACCCTGATGGACAGGTTGGGATACTATGGCTACACCTTC
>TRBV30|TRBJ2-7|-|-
CAWKRGGGASYEQYF
TGTGCCTGGAAGCGGGGAGGGGGTGCCTCCTACGAGCAGTACTTC
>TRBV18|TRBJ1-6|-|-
CASSPRQPGNSPLHF
TGTGCCAGCTCACCACGTCAGCCAGGGAATTCACCCCTCCACTTT
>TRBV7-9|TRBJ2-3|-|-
CASSRGFSTDTQYF
TGTGCCAGCAGCCGGGGGTTTAGCACAGATACGCAGTATTTT
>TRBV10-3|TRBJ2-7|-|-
CASRDTGLGEQYF
TGTGCCAGCCGGGACACCGGTTTGGGGGAGCAGTACTTC
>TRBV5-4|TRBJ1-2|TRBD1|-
CASSPGTDTYGYTF
TGTGCCAGCAGCCCGGGGACAGACACCTATGGCTACACCTTC
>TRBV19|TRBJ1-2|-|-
CASSIGRERALYGYTF
TGTGCCAGTAGTATCGGCAGGGAGAGGGCTCTGTATGGCTACACCTTC
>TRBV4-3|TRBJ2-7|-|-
CASSQVADYSYEQYF
TGCGCCAGCAGCCAAGTTGCGGACTACTCCTACGAGCAGTACTTC
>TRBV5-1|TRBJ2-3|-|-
CASSPRGRGADTQYF
TGCGCCAGCAGCCCGAGGGGCAGGGGGGCAGATACGCAGTATTTT
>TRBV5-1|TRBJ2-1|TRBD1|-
CASSYGQGNEQFF
TGCGCCAGCAGCTACGGACAGGGCAATGAGCAGTTCTTC
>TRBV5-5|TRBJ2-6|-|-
CASTPDSGANVLTF
TGTGCCAGCACCCCAGACTCTGGGGCCAACGTCCTGACTTTC
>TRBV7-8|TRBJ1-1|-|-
CASSDRMGSRAFF
TGTGCCAGCAGCGATCGAATGGGGAGTAGGGCTTTCTTT
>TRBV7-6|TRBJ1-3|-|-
CASSLGGNPGNTIYF
TGTGCCAGCAGCTTAGGTGGAAATCCTGGAAACACCATATATTTT
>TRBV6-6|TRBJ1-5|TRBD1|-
CASSPGQGAFQPQHF
TGTGCCAGCAGCCCGGGGCAGGGGGCTTTTCAGCCCCAGCATTTT
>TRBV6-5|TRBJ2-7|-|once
CASGGAYEQYF
TGTGCCAGCGGGGGAGCCTACGAGCAGTACTTC
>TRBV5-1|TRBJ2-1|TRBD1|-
CASSSPTGDRNNEQFF
TGCGCCAGCAGCTCCCCGACAGGGGATCGAAACAATGAGCAGTTCTTC
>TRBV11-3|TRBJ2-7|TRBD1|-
CASSLTGGYEQYF
TGTGCCAGCAGCTTGACAGGGGGATACGAGCAGTACTTC
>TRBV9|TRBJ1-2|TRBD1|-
CASSVGQGTVGYTF
TGTGCCAGCAGCGTCGGACAGGGTACTGTTGGCTACACCTTC
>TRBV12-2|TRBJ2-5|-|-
CVASTELQETQYF
TGTGTTGCGAGCACAGAACTCCAAGAGACCCAGTACTTC
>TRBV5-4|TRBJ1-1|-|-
CASSIDSRYTEAFF
TGTGCCAGCAGCATAGACAGTCGCTACACTGAAGCTTTCTTT
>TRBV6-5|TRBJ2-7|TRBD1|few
CATQDRVDEQYF
TGTGCCACCCAGGACAGGGTGGACGAGCAGTACTTC
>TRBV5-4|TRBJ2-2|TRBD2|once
CASSLWGGVGELFF
TGTGCCAGCAGCTTGTGGGGAGGGGTCGGGGAGCTGTTTTTT
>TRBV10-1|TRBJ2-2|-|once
CASSEQRAGTGELFF
TGCGCCAGCAGTGAGCAGAGAGCGGGCACCGGGGAGCTGTTTTTT
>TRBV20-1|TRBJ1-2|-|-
CSARDNYGYTF
TGCAGTGCTAGGGACAACTATGGCTACACCTTC
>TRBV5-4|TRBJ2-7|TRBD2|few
CASSSTTSGGLF
TGTGCCAGCAGCTCAACCACTAGCGGGGGCCTCTTC